This T cell receptor beta chain was recorded in a study of cytomegalovirus exposure and HLA in healthy donors. A multiplex PCR was run with 60 Vbeta primers and 13 Jbeta primers. Libraries were prepared by immunoSEQ multiplex PCR; TCRdb keeps only in-frame clonotypes and omits some of them. Found here are approximately 190,000 clones, roughly 80% of them singletons; the top ten hold approximately 2.1%. The CDR3 extends over 16 amino acids. Germline V gene lookup returns CDR1 SGHNT and CDR2 YENEEA. V was cut by 1 base and J by 0 bases, with 9 bases left in between. The TCR was taken from a woman between 25 and 40 years old in good health and CMV-seropositive. The J gene is TRBJ2-2, the V gene TRBV11-3; D perhaps matches TRBD2 (5 bases). Material: PBMCs. DNA of the CDR3: TGTGCCAGCAGCTTAGGGGGAGCCGCGAACACCGGGGAGCTGTTTTTT. It codes for CASSLGGAANTGELFF.